The 30 T cell receptor beta chains reported below all come from one sample, sequenced in a study of T-cell reconstitution after alpha-beta-depleted transplantation in children. During its preparation, the TCRbeta library received unique molecular identifiers. TCRdb fed the PCR reads into MiXCR, producing one record per CDR3 protein. The sample contains a few hundred thousand distinct CDR3 sequences, 20% to 30% of which appear only once. The specimen was PBMCs, collected before TCRalphabeta/CD19-depleted stem cell transplant. The receptors here all came from a boy younger than two with Wiskott-Aldrich syndrome, due to receive a stem cell transplant.

J is TRBJ2-2 and V is TRBV7-2; 9 bases are shared with TRBD1. The CDR3 is 15 amino acids. Germline V gene lookup returns CDR1 SGHTA and CDR2 FQGNSA. The junction had 4 bases not matched to a gene; V was cut back by 1 base and J by 7 bases. The CDR3 region has the DNA TGTGCCAGCAGCTTAGTCGGACAGGGGATCGGGGAGCTGTTTTTT. This codes for CASSLVGQGIGELFF.

This clonotype was observed a single time. This chain connects TRBV28 to TRBJ2-3; 8 positions match TRBD1. With 6 bases clipped from V and 0 bases from J, the junction kept 11 bases outside the gene matches. This CDR3 is 17 amino acids long. Germline CDR1 reads MDHEN; CDR2 reads SYDVKM. The CDR3 protein is CASSIPRWDRSTDTQYF. CDR3 nucleotide sequence: TGTGCCAGCAGCATCCCGAGGTGGGACAGGAGCACAGATACGCAGTATTTT.

The chain employs TRBV4-1 and TRBJ1-5, with a possible D match to TRBD1 (5 bases). Trimming cost V 0 bases and J 3 bases, with 9 bases left between them. The CDR3 runs to 15 residues. The germline V gene encodes CDR1 MGHRA and CDR2 YSYEKL. The CDR3 sequence is CASSQDHRFNQPQHF. The CDR3 DNA reads TGCGCCAGCAGCCAAGATCACAGGTTCAATCAGCCCCAGCATTTT.

In its sample, this clonotype was seen a few times. V usage is TRBV6-1 and J usage is TRBJ2-5; D tentatively fits TRBD1 or TRBD2 (5 bases each). The CDR3 sequence is 16 residues long. The V end lost 6 bases, the J end lost 4 bases, and 21 bases lay between the germline ends. The germline V gene has CDR1 MNHNS and CDR2 SASEGT. The CDR3: CASSRSGLIRGETQYF. In nucleotides, the CDR3 is TGTGCCAGCAGCCGCTCGGGGCTCATCCGGGGAGAGACCCAGTACTTC.

The chain combines TRBV13 with TRBJ2-5, with 7 nucleotides matching TRBD1. This CDR3 region has 17 residues. Germline V gene data show CDR1 as PRHDT and CDR2 as FYEKMQ (reference sequence). J gave up 2 bases and V 5 bases, and 14 bases lay outside the gene matches. CDR3 region: CASSLFGTTGLQETQYF. In DNA, the CDR3 is TGTGCCAGCAGCCTCTTCGGAACGACAGGGTTACAAGAGACCCAGTACTTC.

Turning to this clonotype: It is likely a read error, because the conserved phenylalanine at the end of the CDR3 is missing. CDR3: CASSPRGSSGSAYEQYL. The CDR3 region has the DNA TGTGCCAGCAGCCCGCGAGGTTCTAGCGGGAGTGCCTACGAGCAGTACCTC. V gene TRBV5-5 combines with J gene TRBJ2-7; 10 bases are a match to TRBD2. This CDR3 is 17 amino acids long. The V gene end was trimmed by 4 bases and the J gene end by 2 bases; junction bases not matched to a gene: 12. CDR1 SGHKS and CDR2 YYEKEE come from the germline V gene (reference sequence).

This clonotype was seen only a few times. The J gene is TRBJ2-2, the V gene TRBV7-9; D tentatively reads TRBD1 or TRBD2 (5 bases each). CDR3 length equals 14 residues. Germline CDR1 SEHNR, CDR2 FQNEAQ (reference sequence). CDR3 sequence (DNA): TGTGCGTCACGTATCGGGACCTACACCGGGGAGCTGTTTTTT. Amino acid sequence: CASRIGTYTGELFF.

The chain has TRBV12-3 or TRBV12-4 and TRBJ2-5; D call uncertain. V was cut by 5 bases and J by 13 bases, with 17 bases left in between. The CDR3 spans 12 residues. The CDR3 reads CASSPTGPNGYF. The CDR3 DNA reads TGTGCCAGCAGTCCCACTGGACCAAACGGGTACTTC.

This clonotype has only a few counts. The chain combines TRBV6-1 with TRBJ1-1; D uncertain. Germline CDR1 MNHNS, CDR2 SASEGT. The CDR3 is 15 residues long. V dropped 2 bases and J dropped 0 bases, with 10 bases sitting between them. For the CDR3, the DNA is TGTGCCAGCAGTGAACTTCGCCCTATGAACACTGAAGCTTTCTTT. Its translation: CASSELRPMNTEAFF.

There are a few counts of this clonotype. The rearrangement links TRBV24-1 to TRBJ2-1; D is unclear. Germline CDR1 and CDR2: KGHDR and SFDVKD. The CDR3 consists of 12 residues. V was cut by 5 bases and J by 11 bases, with 12 bases left in between. This CDR3 reads CATSGPKLKQFF. The CDR3 DNA follows: TGTGCCACCAGTGGTCCGAAGTTAAAGCAGTTCTTC.

The chain has TRBV28 and TRBJ2-7; D might be TRBD1 or TRBD2, each matching 6 bases. The CDR3 spans 11 residues. The ends were cut back, 7 bases at V and 4 bases at J, with 8 bases in the middle. Germline CDR1 reads MDHEN; CDR2 reads SYDVKM. Here the CDR3 DNA reads TGTGCCAGCAAGGGGGGATACGAGCAGTACTTC. Its protein product is CASKGGYEQYF.

This chain links TRBV5-1 with TRBJ2-3; D is ambiguous. Trimming stripped 2 bases from V and 4 bases from J, with 11 bases between. The CDR3 has 14 amino acids. The germline V gene has CDR1 SGHRS and CDR2 YFSETQ. The chain's CDR3 is CASSLSLAADTQYF. The CDR3 bases are TGCGCCAGCAGCTTATCCTTGGCGGCAGATACGCAGTATTTT.

This clonotype has more than one count but fewer than ten. V usage is TRBV12-3 or TRBV12-4 and J usage is TRBJ2-1; 8 bases are shared with TRBD1. V dropped 4 bases and J dropped 9; count of bases not matched to a gene: 11. The CDR3 runs to 15 residues. CDR3 in DNA: TGTGCCAGCAGTTCAGGGGGCCTAGCCAGCGGTGAGCAGTTCTTC. Translation: CASSSGGLASGEQFF.

The chain couples TRBV12-3 or TRBV12-4 to TRBJ1-2; 10 bases are shared with TRBD1. The CDR3 loop spans 14 amino acids. After removal of 6 bases from V and 8 bases from J, the junction contained 9 bases not matched to a gene. CDR3 nucleotide sequence: TGTGCCAGCAGCCCCCGACAGGGGGCGTGGGGCTACACCTTC. Its protein is CASSPRQGAWGYTF.

The chain uses TRBV12-3 or TRBV12-4 and TRBJ2-7; 9 bases line up with TRBD2. The V segment lost 6 bases and the J segment 1 base; nucleotides outside the gene matches: 7. The CDR3 has 15 residues. The chain's CDR3 is CASSRTAGGSYEQYF. In nucleotides, the CDR3 is TGTGCCAGCAGCCGCACGGCGGGAGGGTCCTACGAGCAGTACTTC.

This chain connects TRBV20-1 to TRBJ1-2, with D perhaps TRBD1 (5 bases). This CDR3 spans 17 amino acids. Germline assignment: CDR1 DFQATT and CDR2 SNEGSKA (reference sequence). Trimming took off 0 bases at V and 3 bases at J, with 20 bases between the two ends. The CDR3 reads CSARDNGGEWAYYGYTF. In DNA, the CDR3 is TGCAGTGCTAGAGATAACGGGGGGGAGTGGGCATACTATGGCTACACCTTC.

The J gene is TRBJ2-1, the V gene TRBV5-1; no definite D call. Looked up from germline, CDR1 is SGHRS and CDR2 is YFSETQ. The CDR3 covers 16 residues. The germline V and J ends were trimmed by 0 bases and 2 bases, with 12 bases remaining between them. CDR3 sequence: CASSLGPVPAYNEQFF. CDR3 nucleotide sequence: TGCGCCAGCAGCTTGGGACCGGTTCCCGCCTACAATGAGCAGTTCTTC.

The V gene is TRBV20-1, the J gene TRBJ2-3, with 9 bases lining up with TRBD2. Germline-derived CDR1 and CDR2 are DFQATT and SNEGSKA (reference sequence). V gave up 3 bases and J gave up 5 bases; unmatched junction bases: 12. CDR3 size: 16 residues. CDR3 region: CSASWESSGSIDTQYF. The CDR3 region has the DNA TGCAGTGCTAGCTGGGAGAGTAGCGGGAGTATAGATACGCAGTATTTT.

A few counts support this clonotype. The chain links TRBV27 to TRBJ2-1; D not resolved. The V end was cut by 3 bases, the J end by 1 base, with 10 bases between. There are 15 residues in the CDR3. Germline V CDR1 and CDR2: MNHEY, SMNVEV (reference sequence). This CDR3 reads CASSLWQESYNEQFF. The CDR3 DNA reads TGTGCCAGCAGTTTGTGGCAGGAATCCTACAATGAGCAGTTCTTC.

This clonotype was picked up a small number of times. The CDR3 sequence is CASSPGAEAFF. CDR3 DNA sequence: TGCGCCAGCAGCCCCGGCGCTGAAGCTTTCTTT. The chain is built from TRBV5-1 and TRBJ1-1; D is uncertain. V gave up 4 bases and J gave up 6 bases, with 7 bases separating them. CDR3 length equals 11 residues. CDR1 and CDR2 from the germline V gene are SGHRS and YFSETQ. Complete variable domain (other parts from reference TRBV5-1 and TRBJ1-1): KAGVTQTPRYLIKTRGQQVTLSCSPISGHRSVSWYQQTPGQGLQFLFEYFSETQRNKGNFPGRFSGRQFSNSRSEMNVSTLELGDSALYLCASSPGAEAFFGQGTRLTVV.

The chain uses TRBV20-1 and TRBJ2-3; D gene uncertain. This CDR3 is 13 amino acids long. V was clipped by 3 bases and J by 0 bases, with 7 bases between them. From germline, CDR1 is DFQATT and CDR2 SNEGSKA (reference sequence). CDR3 protein: CSARKTSTDTQYF. As DNA, the CDR3 is TGCAGTGCTAGGAAGACGAGCACAGATACGCAGTATTTT.

This sequence joins TRBV24-1 and TRBJ1-1; possibly TRBD1 for D (6 bases). Germline loops: CDR1 KGHDR, CDR2 SFDVKD. Trimming took 3 bases from V and 10 from J, leaving 14 bases between them. The CDR3 consists of 13 residues. The DNA of the CDR3 is TGTGCCACCAGTGATCACCGGGGCAGGGGAGCTTTCTTT. Amino acids: CATSDHRGRGAFF.

In its sample, this clonotype was seen a few times. The V call is TRBV28, the J call TRBJ2-7, with no clear D. The V gene lost 2 bases and the J gene lost 4 bases, with 12 bases spanning the gap. Germline lookup yields CDR1 MDHEN and CDR2 SYDVKM. This CDR3 has 14 amino acids. The CDR3 sequence: CASSLDPRPYEQYF. The CDR3 DNA reads as TGTGCCAGCAGTTTAGACCCTAGGCCATACGAGCAGTACTTC. Filled out from reference TRBV28 and TRBJ2-7, the complete variable domain reads DVKVTQSSRYLVKRTGEKVFLECVQDMDHENMFWYRQDPGLGLRLIYFSYDVKMKEKGDIPEGYSVSREKKERFSLILESASTNQTSMYLCASSLDPRPYEQYFGPGTRLTVT.

For the CDR3, the DNA is TGCGCCAGCAGCGGGGTAGGGAGATCCTACAATGAGCAGTTCTTC. Translated: CASSGVGRSYNEQFF. J is TRBJ2-1 and V is TRBV5-1; TRBD2 might be the D (5 bases). The germline V and J ends were trimmed by 4 bases and 1 base, with 12 bases remaining between them. Germline assignment: CDR1 SGHRS and CDR2 YFSETQ. The CDR3 loop spans 15 amino acids.

The V gene is TRBV11-2, the J gene TRBJ1-6; D is ambiguous. CDR1 SGHAT and CDR2 FQNNGV come from the germline V gene. With 0 bases removed from V and 9 bases from J, the gap between germline ends came to 9 bases. The CDR3 is 14 amino acids. The CDR3 sequence is CASSLELGTSPLHF. DNA for the CDR3: TGTGCCAGCAGCTTAGAACTGGGAACTTCACCCCTCCACTTT.

This chain joins TRBV2 and TRBJ2-2, with D possibly TRBD1 on 6 matching bases. The germline V gene encodes CDR1 SNHLY and CDR2 FYNNEI. Trimming cost V 5 bases and J 6 bases, with 13 bases left between them. This CDR3 region has 14 residues. The CDR3 sequence is CASSLTQGSGELFF. The CDR3 DNA reads TGTGCCAGCAGTCTCACACAGGGCTCCGGGGAGCTGTTTTTT.

CDR3 sequence: CASSGDGTSGSDNEQFF. The CDR3 bases are TGCGCCAGCAGCGGCGACGGAACTAGCGGGAGCGACAATGAGCAGTTCTTC. V gene TRBV5-1 combines with J gene TRBJ2-1; TRBD2 matches at 11 bases. This CDR3 contains 17 residues. Germline V lookup: CDR1 SGHRS, CDR2 YFSETQ. Unmatched junction bases numbered 11, after V lost 4 bases and J lost 5 bases.

The chain joins TRBV25-1 to TRBJ2-1; 12 bases fit TRBD2. Per germline, CDR1 MGHDK and CDR2 SYGVNS. J gave up 1 base and V 4 bases, and 14 bases lay outside the gene matches. The CDR3 consists of 20 residues. The CDR3 DNA sequence: TGTGCCAGCAGTGCCGACAGGGTCACTAGCGGGAGGTGGTCCTACAATGAGCAGTTCTTC. Its translation is CASSADRVTSGRWSYNEQFF.

Only a few counts were recorded for this clonotype. A read error may account for a junction end that differs from germline. V is TRBV25-1 and J is TRBJ2-7; 7 bases match TRBD1. The CDR3 sequence is 12 residues long. Germline CDR1 is MGHDK and CDR2 is SYGVNS. The DNA for the CDR3 is TGTGCCAGCAGTGAATGGGGCGACAGGGTGAACTTC. Protein product: CASSEWGDRVNF.

V and J are TRBV7-8 and TRBJ1-4; D gene uncertain. There are 15 residues in the CDR3. V was clipped by 1 base and J by 9 bases, with 15 bases between them. Germline CDR1 and CDR2: SGHVS and FQNEAQ. For the CDR3, the DNA is TGTGCCAGCAGCTTAGACAGAACCCCTTTTCAAAAACTGTTTTTT. It yields the protein CASSLDRTPFQKLFF.